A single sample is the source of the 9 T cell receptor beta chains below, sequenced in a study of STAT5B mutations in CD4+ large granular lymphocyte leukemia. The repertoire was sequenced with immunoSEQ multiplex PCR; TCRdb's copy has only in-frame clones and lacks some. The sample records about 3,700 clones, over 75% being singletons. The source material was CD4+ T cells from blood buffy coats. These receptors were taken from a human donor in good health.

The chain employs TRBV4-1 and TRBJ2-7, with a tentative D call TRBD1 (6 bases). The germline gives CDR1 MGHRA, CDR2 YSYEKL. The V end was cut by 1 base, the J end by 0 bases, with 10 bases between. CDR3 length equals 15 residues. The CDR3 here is CASSQVGAGSYEQYF. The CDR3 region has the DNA TGCGCCAGCAGCCAAGTGGGGGCCGGCTCCTACGAGCAGTACTTC.

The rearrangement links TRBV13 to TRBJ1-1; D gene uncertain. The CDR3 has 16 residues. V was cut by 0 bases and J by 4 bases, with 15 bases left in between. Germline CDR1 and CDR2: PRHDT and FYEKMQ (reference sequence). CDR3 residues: CASSLGVLTSFTEAFF. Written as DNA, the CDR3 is TGTGCCAGCAGCTTAGGGGTTTTAACAAGTTTCACTGAAGCTTTCTTT.

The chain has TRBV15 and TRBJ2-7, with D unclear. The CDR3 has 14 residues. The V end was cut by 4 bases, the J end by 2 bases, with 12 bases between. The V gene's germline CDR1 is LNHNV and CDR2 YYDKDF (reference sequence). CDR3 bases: TGTGCCACCAGCATGGGCCCTCTAACCTACGAGCAGTACTTC. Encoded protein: CATSMGPLTYEQYF.

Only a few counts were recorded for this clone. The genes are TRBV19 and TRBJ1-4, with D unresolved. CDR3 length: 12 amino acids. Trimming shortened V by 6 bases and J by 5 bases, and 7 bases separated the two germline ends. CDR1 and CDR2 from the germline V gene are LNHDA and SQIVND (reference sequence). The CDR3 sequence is CASRPPNEKLFF. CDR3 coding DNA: TGTGCCAGTAGACCCCCGAATGAAAAACTGTTTTTT.

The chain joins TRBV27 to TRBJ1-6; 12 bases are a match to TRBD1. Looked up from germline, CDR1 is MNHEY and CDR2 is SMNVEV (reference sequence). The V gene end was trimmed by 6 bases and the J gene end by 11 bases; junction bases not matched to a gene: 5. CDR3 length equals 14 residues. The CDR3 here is CASRLGQGATPLHF. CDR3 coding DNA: TGTGCCAGCAGATTGGGACAGGGGGCGACACCCCTCCACTTT.

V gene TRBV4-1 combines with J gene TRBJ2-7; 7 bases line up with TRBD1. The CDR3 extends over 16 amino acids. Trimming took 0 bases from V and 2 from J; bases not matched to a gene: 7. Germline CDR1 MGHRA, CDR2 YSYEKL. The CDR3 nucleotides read TGCGCCAGCAGCCAAGATTCGAGACAGGGTGCCTACGAGCAGTACTTC. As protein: CASSQDSRQGAYEQYF.

The CDR3 spells CASSLTGDSGYTF. Here the CDR3 DNA reads TGTGCCAGCAGTCTGACAGGAGATAGCGGCTACACCTTC. The chain is built from TRBV27 and TRBJ1-2, with D maybe TRBD1 (6 bases). This CDR3 has 13 residues. V gave up 5 bases and J gave up 8 bases, with 15 bases separating them. Germline CDR1 is MNHEY and CDR2 is SMNVEV (reference sequence).

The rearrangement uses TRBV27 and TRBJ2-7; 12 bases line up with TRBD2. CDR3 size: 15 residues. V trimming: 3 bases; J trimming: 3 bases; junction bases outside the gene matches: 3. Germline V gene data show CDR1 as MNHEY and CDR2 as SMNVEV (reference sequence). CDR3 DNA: TGTGCCAGCAGTTTGACTAGCGGGAGTCGCTACGAGCAGTACTTC. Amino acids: CASSLTSGSRYEQYF.

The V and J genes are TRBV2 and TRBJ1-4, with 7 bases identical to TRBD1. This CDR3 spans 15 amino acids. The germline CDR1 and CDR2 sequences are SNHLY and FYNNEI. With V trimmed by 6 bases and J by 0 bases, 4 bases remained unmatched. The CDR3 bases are TGTGCCAGCAGGGGAGGGACAGCAACTAATGAAAAACTGTTTTTT. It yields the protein CASRGGTATNEKLFF. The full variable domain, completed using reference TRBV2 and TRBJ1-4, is EPEVTQTPSHQVTQMGQEVILRCVPISNHLYFYWYRQILGQKVEFLVSFYNNEISEKSEIFDDQFSVERPDGSNFTLKIRSTKLEDSAMYFCASRGGTATNEKLFFGSGTQLSVL.